The 28 T cell receptor beta chains listed next were all sequenced from one sample in a study of PD-1 blockade in classical Hodgkin lymphoma. Relapses following autologous stem cell transplantation were seen in all patients, with brentuximab vedotin exposure varying. The repertoire was sequenced with immunoSEQ multiplex PCR; TCRdb's copy has only in-frame clones and lacks some. The sample holds 40,000 or so clones; around 86% are singletons and the top ten take roughly 6%. The material sequenced was peripheral blood mononuclear cells (PBMCs), taken before the second cycle of nivolumab. These receptors came from a human donor with classical Hodgkin lymphoma.

V usage is TRBV11-2 and J usage is TRBJ2-1, with D possibly TRBD1 on 8 matching bases. Germline CDR1 reads SGHAT; CDR2 reads FQNNGV. V shed 4 bases and J shed 8 bases, with 18 bases lying between them. The CDR3 runs 15 residues. Written as DNA, the CDR3 is TGTGCCAGCAGCTCCCCAAGGACAGGGAGGGATGAGCAGTTCTTC. Translating gives CASSSPRTGRDEQFF.

V and J are TRBV14 and TRBJ2-7; 8 bases line up with TRBD1. Germline values: CDR1 SGHDN, CDR2 FVKESK. There are 15 residues in the CDR3. V lost 0 bases, J lost 4 bases, and 5 bases stayed unmatched. This CDR3 reads CASSQDRGRIYEQYF. DNA for the CDR3: TGTGCCAGCAGCCAAGACAGGGGGCGCATATACGAGCAGTACTTC. The variable domain in full, with the rest retrieved from reference TRBV14 and TRBJ2-7, is EAGVTQFPSHSVIEKGQTVTLRCDPISGHDNLYWYRRVMGKEIKFLLHFVKESKQDESGMPNNRFLAERTGGTYSTLKVQPAELEDSGVYFCASSQDRGRIYEQYFGPGTRLTVT.

V and J are TRBV7-8 and TRBJ2-7; D perhaps matches TRBD2 (7 bases). The CDR3 length is 18 residues. Germline assignment: CDR1 SGHVS and CDR2 FQNEAQ. Trimming removed 1 base from V and 7 bases from J, with 26 bases in between. CDR3 in amino acids: CASSLVQGMRGRAQEQYF. The CDR3, as DNA: TGTGCCAGCAGCTTAGTGCAGGGGATGAGAGGGAGGGCCCAAGAGCAGTACTTC.

The J gene is TRBJ1-5, the V gene TRBV28; D unresolved. The length of the CDR3 is 16 residues. V lost 6 bases and J lost 0, with 15 bases in between. Germline-derived CDR1 and CDR2 are MDHEN and SYDVKM. The CDR3 sequence is CASRSYLVNSNQPQHF. The CDR3, as DNA: TGTGCCAGCAGGAGTTATTTGGTAAATAGCAATCAGCCCCAGCATTTT.

The genes are TRBV9 and TRBJ1-1; D might be TRBD1 (5 bases). CDR3 length equals 14 residues. Between the trimmed V and J ends, which lost 3 bases and 1 base, there was a span of 10 bases. Germline CDR1 and CDR2: SGDLS and YYNGEE. DNA of the CDR3: TGTGCCAGCAGCGCCCGACAGTCGAACACTGAAGCTTTCTTT. It translates to CASSARQSNTEAFF.

The chain employs TRBV7-2 and TRBJ1-4; maybe TRBD1 (6 bases). Germline V gene data show CDR1 as SGHTA and CDR2 as FQGNSA. Trimming stripped 6 bases from V and 0 bases from J, with 14 bases between. CDR3 length equals 16 residues. The CDR3 loop reads CASSSGTLATNEKLFF. In DNA form, the CDR3 reads TGTGCCAGCAGTTCCGGGACATTGGCAACTAATGAAAAACTGTTTTTT.

The CDR3 region is CASSEAGRVSTDTQYF. DNA of the CDR3: TGTGCCAGCAGTGAAGCCGGTAGGGTAAGCACAGATACGCAGTATTTT. This chain joins TRBV6-1 and TRBJ2-3; D is unclear. CDR1 MNHNS and CDR2 SASEGT come from the germline V gene. V was shortened by 0 bases and J by 0 bases, with 10 bases between the two germline ends. This CDR3 comprises 16 residues.

V usage is TRBV5-8 and J usage is TRBJ1-4; D is possibly TRBD1 (5 bases). CDR3 length: 16 amino acids. Germline V CDR1 and CDR2: SGHTS, YDEGEE. V was clipped by 0 bases and J by 3 bases, with 12 bases between them. CDR3 nucleotides: TGTGCCAGCAGCTTGGGGCAGGGCACTTCTAATGAAAAACTGTTTTTT. It codes for CASSLGQGTSNEKLFF.

The rearrangement uses TRBV7-7 and TRBJ2-3, with D maybe TRBD2 (5 bases). Trimming left V 5 bases short and J 1 base short, with 10 bases between. The CDR3 extends over 14 amino acids. Germline V gives CDR1 SSHAT, CDR2 FNYEAQ (reference sequence). The CDR3 spells CASSPTRGTDTQYF. The CDR3 coding sequence is TGTGCCAGCAGCCCAACTAGAGGCACAGATACGCAGTATTTT.

This clone was counted a single time. The chain links TRBV11-3 to TRBJ2-7; either TRBD1 or TRBD2 may fit D (5 bases each). Trimming pared 4 bases from V and 7 bases from J, leaving 11 bases between. Germline CDR1 and CDR2: SGHNT and YENEEA. The CDR3 spans 12 residues. This chain's CDR3 is CASSYDGGEQYF. CDR3 DNA sequence: TGTGCCAGCAGCTACGATGGGGGAGAGCAGTACTTC.

This chain links TRBV6-4 with TRBJ2-2; 7 bases align to TRBD1. V lost 2 bases, J lost 3 bases, and 0 bases stayed unmatched. The CDR3 sequence is 14 residues long. Germline V gene sequence: CDR1 MRHNA, CDR2 SNTAGT. CDR3 nucleotide sequence: TGTGCCAGCAGTGACGACAGGGACACCGGGGAGCTGTTTTTT. Amino acid sequence: CASSDDRDTGELFF.

V usage is TRBV27 and J usage is TRBJ2-3, with D maybe TRBD1 (6 bases). CDR1 and CDR2 (germline): MNHEY, SMNVEV (reference sequence). V was cut by 5 bases and J by 2 bases, with 17 bases left in between. This CDR3 region has 16 residues. In DNA form, the CDR3 reads TGTGCCAGCAGTCGGGACACCGCAATGCCCACAGATACGCAGTATTTT. Protein sequence: CASSRDTAMPTDTQYF.

The CDR3 sequence is CATRVQETQYF. Here the CDR3 DNA reads TGTGCCACCCGGGTCCAAGAGACCCAGTACTTC. The chain couples TRBV6-1 to TRBJ2-5; D remains ambiguous. Germline V CDR1 and CDR2: MNHNS, SASEGT. Trimming removed 10 bases at V and 1 base at J, with 7 bases between. The CDR3 spans 11 residues.

This chain links TRBV7-8 with TRBJ2-7; D not certain. Between the trimmed V and J ends, which lost 1 base and 2 bases, there was a span of 12 bases. The CDR3 is 15 residues long. Germline CDR1 is SGHVS and CDR2 is FQNEAQ. The CDR3 nucleotides read TGTGCCAGCAGCTTAGTTTCAGCAAACACCTACGAGCAGTACTTC. It translates to CASSLVSANTYEQYF.

The chain has TRBV4-3 and TRBJ2-5; possibly TRBD1 or TRBD2 for D (6 bases each). The CDR3 contains 15 residues. The V end lost 3 bases, the J end lost 4 bases, and 15 bases lay between the germline ends. CDR1 and CDR2 (germline): LGHNA, YSLEER. CDR3 DNA sequence: TGCGCCAGCAGCCAGCGCCTGGGGGGCCTAGAGACCCAGTACTTC. Its protein is CASSQRLGGLETQYF.

This rearrangement joins TRBV6-6 to TRBJ2-5; 9 bases fit TRBD2. Germline values: CDR1 MNHNY, CDR2 SVGAGI (reference sequence). The CDR3 consists of 16 residues. The trim removed 5 bases at V and 4 bases at J, leaving 11 bases unmatched. The CDR3 region has the DNA TGTGCCAGCAGTCCCGGACTAGCGAGTTCCCGAGAGACCCAGTACTTC. Amino acids: CASSPGLASSRETQYF.

This chain connects TRBV7-7 to TRBJ2-1; D not resolved. CDR1 SSHAT and CDR2 FNYEAQ come from the germline V gene (reference sequence). The CDR3 length is 13 residues. V lost 5 bases and J lost 5, with 10 bases in between. The CDR3 coding sequence is TGTGCCAGCAGCCAGCTCCCGGACAATGAGCAGTTCTTC. Its translation: CASSQLPDNEQFF.

V and J are TRBV27 and TRBJ2-1; D unclear. The CDR3 runs to 13 residues. In germline, CDR1 is MNHEY, CDR2 SMNVEV (reference sequence). V gave up 2 bases and J gave up 9 bases, with 11 bases separating them. This chain's CDR3 is CASSLSENGEQFF. The CDR3 DNA follows: TGTGCCAGCAGTTTAAGCGAGAACGGTGAGCAGTTCTTC.

Concerning this clone: As the CDR3 is not closed by the conserved phenylalanine or tryptophan, this likely results from a read error. It is unclear where the CDR3 begins or ends on the DNA, so no DNA is shown, and the CDR3 is as TCRdb lists it. The V call is TRBV28, the J call TRBJ2-7; the listed D gene, TRBD1, was not tested against the DNA. CDR1 is MDHEN and CDR2 is SYDVKM in the germline V gene. 12 amino acids form the CDR3, both terminal residues included. CDR3 sequence reads: CASSSTAQKPSL.

This clone has just a few counts. This rearrangement joins TRBV11-2 to TRBJ2-7, with D hard to call. The CDR3 has 12 amino acids. The germline V gene has CDR1 SGHAT and CDR2 FQNNGV. V lost 3 bases to trimming and J lost 4 bases, with 7 bases between them. CDR3 DNA: TGTGCCAGCAGCTTGGACGGGTACGAGCAGTACTTC. Its translation: CASSLDGYEQYF. The complete variable domain, with remaining parts taken from reference TRBV11-2 and TRBJ2-7, reads EAGVAQSPRYKIIEKRQSVAFWCNPISGHATLYWYQQILGQGPKLLIQFQNNGVVDDSQLPKDRFSAERLKGVDSTLKIQPAKLEDSAVYLCASSLDGYEQYFGPGTRLTVT.

The gene calls are TRBV5-6 and TRBJ1-4; 7 bases align to TRBD1. Germline V lookup: CDR1 SGHDT, CDR2 YYEEEE. The V segment lost 4 bases and the J segment 6 bases; nucleotides outside the gene matches: 12. The CDR3 runs to 16 residues. The CDR3 DNA follows: TGTGCCAGCAGCCCAGGGACAGCAAGGGATCATGAAAAACTGTTTTTT. Amino acid sequence: CASSPGTARDHEKLFF.

This rearrangement joins TRBV5-5 to TRBJ2-1; unclear D gene. Germline V CDR1 and CDR2: SGHKS, YYEKEE (reference sequence). V dropped 0 bases and J dropped 7 bases, with 8 bases sitting between them. CDR3 length: 13 amino acids. The CDR3 sequence is CASSLVAANEQFF. CDR3 nucleotides: TGTGCCAGCAGCTTGGTTGCGGCTAATGAGCAGTTCTTC.

This rearrangement joins TRBV10-3 to TRBJ1-4; a possible D gene is TRBD1 (5 bases). This CDR3 is built from 14 residues. V was trimmed by 5 bases and J by 5 bases, leaving 12 bases between them. CDR1 and CDR2 from the germline V gene are ENHRY and SYGVKD. CDR3 amino acids: CAISPQGSNEKLFF. The CDR3 DNA sequence: TGTGCCATCAGTCCCCAGGGAAGCAATGAAAAACTGTTTTTT.

The chain recombines TRBV11-1 with TRBJ2-7; D unclear. The germline CDR1 and CDR2 sequences are SGHAT and FQDESV (reference sequence). The CDR3 is 15 residues long. V lost 1 base to trimming and J lost 2 bases, with 12 bases between them. CDR3 sequence (DNA): TGTGCCAGCAGCTTAGTTGCCGGTATGGCCTACGAGCAGTACTTC. Its translation is CASSLVAGMAYEQYF.

This clone was seen more than once but under ten times. The rearrangement uses TRBV10-3 and TRBJ2-2; perhaps TRBD2 as D (5 bases). There are 16 residues in the CDR3. The ends were cut back, 6 bases at V and 1 base at J, with 15 bases in the middle. Germline-derived CDR1 and CDR2 are ENHRY and SYGVKD. In DNA form, the CDR3 reads TGTGCCATCAGCGATGCGGGCAAAGGGAACACCGGGGAGCTGTTTTTT. Translation gives CAISDAGKGNTGELFF.

The J gene is TRBJ2-3, the V gene TRBV7-9; TRBD2 matches at 7 bases. The V and J ends lost 2 bases and 1 base, in that order; junction bases with no gene match: 3. The CDR3 is 15 amino acids. The germline gives CDR1 SEHNR, CDR2 FQNEAQ (reference sequence). The CDR3 DNA follows: TGTGCCAGCAGCTTACTCAGCGGGGGCACAGATACGCAGTATTTT. It codes for CASSLLSGGTDTQYF.

The chain combines TRBV27 with TRBJ1-2, with D unclear. The germline V gene has CDR1 MNHEY and CDR2 SMNVEV (reference sequence). V was cut by 3 bases and J by 0 bases, with 5 bases left in between. This CDR3 is built from 13 residues. CDR3 coding DNA: TGTGCCAGCAGTTTCCAGGCTAACTATGGCTACACCTTC. Amino acids: CASSFQANYGYTF.

V is TRBV19 and J is TRBJ2-5; no clear D. Germline V gene data show CDR1 as LNHDA and CDR2 as SQIVND (reference sequence). The CDR3 loop spans 12 amino acids. The V end lost 5 bases, the J end lost 7 bases, and 11 bases lay between the germline ends. The CDR3 DNA reads as TGTGCCAGTAGTCCCTGGTTTGGGACCCAGTACTTC. It is translated as CASSPWFGTQYF. Full variable domain (rest looked up from reference TRBV19 and TRBJ2-5): DGGITQSPKYLFRKEGQNVTLSCEQNLNHDAMYWYRQDPGQGLRLIYYSQIVNDFQKGDIAEGYSVSREKKESFPLTVTSAQKNPTAFYLCASSPWFGTQYFGPGTRLLVL.